One and the same sample provided the 16 T cell receptor beta chains below, sequenced in a study of T cell responses to AZD1222 COVID-19 vaccine. The protocol was immunoSEQ multiplex PCR, while the TCRdb copy is restricted to in-frame clones and leaves out a portion. The sample lists just over 90,000 clones, 85% to 90% occurring once. The sequencing used peripheral blood, collected 28 days after the second AZD1222 dose. These receptors were collected from an adult who received the AZD1222 COVID-19 vaccine.

This sequence joins TRBV5-1 and TRBJ2-6; D is uncertain. The CDR3 spans 14 residues. The germline V gene has CDR1 SGHRS and CDR2 YFSETQ. Trimming removed 1 base from V and 4 bases from J, with 6 bases in between. The CDR3 coding sequence is TGCGCCAGCAGCTTGTTGTCAGGGGCCAACGTCCTGACTTTC. It yields the protein CASSLLSGANVLTF.

The chain employs TRBV2 and TRBJ2-7; weak D call: TRBD1 (7 bases). The CDR3 runs to 15 residues. Germline CDR1 reads SNHLY; CDR2 reads FYNNEI. Trimming left V 6 bases short and J 6 bases short, with 21 bases between. CDR3 in DNA: TGTGCCAGCAGCGGCCTGACAGGGAGGACGGGCGAGCAGTACTTC. Translated: CASSGLTGRTGEQYF.

The chain joins TRBV7-3 to TRBJ1-1; D unresolved. The CDR3 consists of 13 residues. V lost 4 bases, J lost 5 bases, and 11 bases lay in between. The germline CDR1 and CDR2 sequences are SGHTA and FQGTGA. CDR3 nucleotides: TGTGCCAGCAGCTCGGGGTATGGTACTGAAGCTTTCTTT. Its protein product is CASSSGYGTEAFF. Using reference TRBV7-3 and TRBJ1-1 for the parts outside the CDR3, the full variable domain is GAGVSQTPSNKVTEKGKYVELRCDPISGHTALYWYRQSLGQGPEFLIYFQGTGAADDSGLPNDRFFAVRPEGSVSTLKIQRTERGDSAVYLCASSSGYGTEAFFGQGTRLTVV.

This clone was seen a few times. The chain couples TRBV10-3 to TRBJ2-5; the D is unclear. There are 12 residues in the CDR3. Germline V gene lookup returns CDR1 ENHRY and CDR2 SYGVKD. Trimming cost V 2 bases and J 5 bases, with 6 bases left between them. The CDR3 protein is CAISEMGETQYF. The CDR3 nucleotides read TGTGCCATCAGTGAGATGGGGGAGACCCAGTACTTC.

In DNA, the CDR3 is TGTGCCAGCAGTTACAGGTTTAATGAAAAACTGTTTTTT. It specifies CASSYRFNEKLFF. The chain joins TRBV28 to TRBJ1-4; D may be TRBD1 (5 bases). The CDR3 has 13 amino acids. Germline CDR1 and CDR2: MDHEN and SYDVKM. V shed 4 bases and J shed 4 bases, with 7 bases lying between them.

The chain uses TRBV18 and TRBJ2-7; D may be TRBD2 (5 bases). The CDR3 length is 15 residues. The V and J ends lost 4 bases and 6 bases respectively, with 19 bases between them. The germline CDR1 and CDR2 sequences are KGHSH and LQKENI. CDR3 protein: CASSRSRSQGSEQYF. Written as DNA, the CDR3 is TGTGCCAGCTCACGCTCGCGGTCCCAAGGGAGCGAGCAGTACTTC.

This clone was seen just once. The junction shows a germline mismatch at one end, possibly a read error. The J gene is TRBJ1-2, the V gene TRBV6-1; D is unresolved. The CDR3 contains 13 residues. Germline lookup yields CDR1 MNHNS and CDR2 SASEGT. CDR3 loop: CASREGVRYGYTF. Here the CDR3 DNA reads TGTGCCAGCAGAGAAGGTGTGCGATATGGCTACACCTTC.

V gene TRBV7-3 combines with J gene TRBJ2-2, with 10 bases lining up with TRBD1. With V trimmed by 5 bases and J by 3 bases, 3 bases remained unmatched. CDR1 and CDR2 from the germline V gene are SGHTA and FQGTGA. The CDR3 runs 15 residues. In nucleotides, the CDR3 is TGTGCCAGCAGCCGAGGGACAGGGGACACCGGGGAGCTGTTTTTT. It specifies CASSRGTGDTGELFF.

The J gene is TRBJ2-7, the V gene TRBV3-1 (or the pseudogene TRBV3-2); TRBD2 agrees at 8 bases. CDR3 length: 14 amino acids. With V trimmed by 4 bases and J by 6 bases, 8 bases remained unmatched. The germline V gene has CDR1 LGHDT and CDR2 YNNKEL (reference sequence). The CDR3 coding sequence is TGTGCCAGCAGCCCAGGTTCCAGCGGGGGCGAGCAGTACTTC. Its translation is CASSPGSSGGEQYF.

V gene TRBV2 combines with J gene TRBJ2-7, with 7 bases identical to TRBD1. Trimming at V came to 10 bases and at J to 3 bases, leaving 9 bases not matched to a gene. Germline V CDR1 and CDR2: SNHLY, FYNNEI. CDR3 length: 13 residues. The CDR3 DNA sequence: TGTGCCAATTTCGGACAGGACTTCTACGAGCAGTACTTC. It translates to CANFGQDFYEQYF.

The chain carries TRBV9 and TRBJ2-1; 13 bases match TRBD2. The CDR3 length is 15 residues. V lost 3 bases and J lost 4; bases outside the gene matches: 1. Germline V lookup: CDR1 SGDLS, CDR2 YYNGEE. The CDR3 nucleotides are TGTGCCAGCAGCGGACTAGCGGGGGGATACAATGAGCAGTTCTTC. It yields the protein CASSGLAGGYNEQFF.

This chain links TRBV25-1 with TRBJ1-2; D is ambiguous. Looked up from germline, CDR1 is MGHDK and CDR2 is SYGVNS. V was shortened by 7 bases and J by 4 bases, with 13 bases between the two germline ends. The CDR3 is 13 residues long. In nucleotides, the CDR3 is TGTGCCAGCACTTACACTGGTGGCTATGGCTACACCTTC. Translated: CASTYTGGYGYTF.

The rearrangement joins TRBV6-5 to TRBJ2-4, with 10 nucleotides matching TRBD1. The CDR3 extends over 15 amino acids. V trimming: 5 bases; J trimming: 7 bases; junction bases outside the gene matches: 8. Per germline, CDR1 MNHEY and CDR2 SVGAGI. This chain's CDR3 is CASSPGTGEVNIQYF. The CDR3 nucleotides read TGTGCCAGCAGTCCGGGGACAGGGGAAGTGAACATTCAGTACTTC.

The V call is TRBV10-3, the J call TRBJ1-4; no clear D. Trimming removed 5 bases from V and 1 base from J, with 11 bases in between. This CDR3 is built from 15 residues. Germline assignment: CDR1 ENHRY and CDR2 SYGVKD. CDR3 in amino acids: CAISPDGKTNEKLFF. CDR3 in DNA: TGTGCCATCAGTCCCGACGGAAAAACTAATGAAAAACTGTTTTTT.

The chain couples TRBV5-4 to TRBJ1-1; D is unclear. Germline V gene lookup returns CDR1 SGHNT and CDR2 YYREEE (reference sequence). The CDR3 has 13 residues. V lost 9 bases and J 0 bases, leaving 12 bases between the germline ends. This CDR3 reads CATYAGMNTEAFF. In DNA form, the CDR3 reads TGTGCCACCTACGCGGGGATGAACACTGAAGCTTTCTTT.

V gene TRBV10-1 combines with J gene TRBJ2-3; 9 bases are shared with TRBD2. Germline-derived CDR1 and CDR2 are WNHNN and SYGVQD (reference sequence). Losses at the gene ends were 3 bases for V and 6 bases for J; bases not matched to a gene: 7. The CDR3 extends over 15 amino acids. CDR3 region: CASSELAGAGDTQYF. The CDR3 DNA is TGCGCCAGCAGTGAACTAGCGGGTGCGGGGGATACGCAGTATTTT.